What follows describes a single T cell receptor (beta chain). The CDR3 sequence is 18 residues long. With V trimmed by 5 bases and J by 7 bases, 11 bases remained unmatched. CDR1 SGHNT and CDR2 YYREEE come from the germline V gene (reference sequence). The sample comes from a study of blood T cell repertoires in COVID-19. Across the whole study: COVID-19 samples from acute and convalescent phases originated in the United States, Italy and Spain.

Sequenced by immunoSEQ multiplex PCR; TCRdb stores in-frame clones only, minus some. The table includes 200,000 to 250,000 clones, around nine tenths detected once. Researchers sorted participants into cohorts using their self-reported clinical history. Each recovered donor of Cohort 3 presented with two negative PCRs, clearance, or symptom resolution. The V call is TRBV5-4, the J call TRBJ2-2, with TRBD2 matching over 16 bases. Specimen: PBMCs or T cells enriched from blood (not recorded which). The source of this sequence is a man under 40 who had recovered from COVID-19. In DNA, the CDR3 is TGTGCCAGCAGTTTAAAGGGACTAGCGGGAGGGCTGATCGGGGAGCTGTTTTTT. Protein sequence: CASSLKGLAGGLIGELFF.